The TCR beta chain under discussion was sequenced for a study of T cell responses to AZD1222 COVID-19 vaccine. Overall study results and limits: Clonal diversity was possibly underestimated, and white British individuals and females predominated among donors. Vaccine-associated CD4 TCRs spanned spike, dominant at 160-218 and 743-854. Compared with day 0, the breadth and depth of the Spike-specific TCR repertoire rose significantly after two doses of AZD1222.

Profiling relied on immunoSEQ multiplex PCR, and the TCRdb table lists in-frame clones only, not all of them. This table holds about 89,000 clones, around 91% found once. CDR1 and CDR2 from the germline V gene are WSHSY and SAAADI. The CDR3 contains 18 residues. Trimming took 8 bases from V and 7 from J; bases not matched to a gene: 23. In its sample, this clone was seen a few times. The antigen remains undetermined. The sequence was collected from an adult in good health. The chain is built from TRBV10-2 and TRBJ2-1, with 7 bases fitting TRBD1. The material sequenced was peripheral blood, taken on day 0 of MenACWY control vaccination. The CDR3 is CASAGGSSRAPRGNEQFF. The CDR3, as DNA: TGCGCCAGCGCAGGGGGTTCCAGCAGGGCCCCGAGGGGGAATGAGCAGTTCTTC.